The 21 T cell receptor beta chains reported below all come from one sample, sequenced in a study of T cell changes during pregnancy in multiple sclerosis. This table comes from immunoSEQ multiplex PCR, and its TCRdb copy is limited to in-frame clones, with some not included. The top ten clones hold less than 2.5% of a sample with approximately 83,000 clones, almost 95% of them seen once. This specimen consisted of peripheral blood, obtained in the third trimester of pregnancy. Every receptor here comes from a female donor with multiple sclerosis, enrolled in a pregnancy study.

The chain links TRBV6-5 to TRBJ1-5; D is perhaps TRBD1 (5 bases). From germline, CDR1 is MNHEY and CDR2 SVGAGI. Trimming took off 6 bases at V and 2 bases at J, with 14 bases between the two ends. The CDR3 sequence is 15 residues long. CDR3 sequence: CASRQASVGNQPQHF. In nucleotides, the CDR3 is TGTGCCAGCAGACAGGCTTCGGTTGGCAATCAGCCCCAGCATTTT.

This rearrangement joins TRBV18 to TRBJ2-3; 11 nucleotides match TRBD2. The J segment lost 6 bases and the V segment lost 2 bases, leaving 10 bases of the junction unmatched. There are 17 residues in the CDR3. Germline V gives CDR1 KGHSH, CDR2 LQKENI. The CDR3 coding sequence is TGTGCCAGCTCACCAAGGCTACTAGCGGGGGTTGACGATACGCAGTATTTT. It specifies CASSPRLLAGVDDTQYF.

The rearrangement links TRBV11-3 to TRBJ2-7; 7 positions match TRBD1. The junction had 4 bases not matched to a gene; V was cut back by 3 bases and J by 5 bases. The CDR3 has 13 residues. Germline V gene data show CDR1 as SGHNT and CDR2 as YENEEA. CDR3: CASSLNRGHEQYF. In DNA form, the CDR3 reads TGTGCCAGCAGCTTGAACAGGGGACACGAGCAGTACTTC.

The chain employs TRBV20-1 and TRBJ2-1; no clear D gene. Trimming took 2 bases from V and 13 from J, leaving 9 bases between them. The germline V gene encodes CDR1 DFQATT and CDR2 SNEGSKA (reference sequence). This CDR3 is built from 10 residues. Here the CDR3 reads CSARSSIQFF. Here the CDR3 DNA reads TGCAGTGCTAGAAGCTCTATTCAGTTCTTC.

This clone was recorded once. The V call is TRBV2, the J call TRBJ2-2; weak D call: TRBD1 (6 bases). Germline V gene lookup returns CDR1 SNHLY and CDR2 FYNNEI. Trimming pared 8 bases from V and 3 bases from J, leaving 19 bases between. This CDR3 spans 16 amino acids. CDR3 bases: TGTGCCAGCCGCCGGACAGCAAATTCATACACCGGGGAGCTGTTTTTT. It codes for CASRRTANSYTGELFF.

The chain recombines TRBV9 with TRBJ2-1; TRBD2 matches 9 bases. Germline trimming cut 0 bases from V and 4 bases from J; bases unmatched to any gene: 11. This CDR3 comprises 18 residues. CDR1 and CDR2 from the germline V gene are SGDLS and YYNGEE. The CDR3 loop is CASSVDSVGGLAYNEQFF. DNA for the CDR3: TGTGCCAGCAGCGTAGATAGCGTTGGGGGACTAGCTTACAATGAGCAGTTCTTC. The full variable domain, completed using reference TRBV9 and TRBJ2-1, is DSGVTQTPKHLITATGQRVTLRCSPRSGDLSVYWYQQSLDQGLQFLIQYYNGEERAKGNILERFSAQQFPDLHSELNLSSLELGDSALYFCASSVDSVGGLAYNEQFFGPGTRLTVL.

The chain joins TRBV2 to TRBJ1-4, with TRBD1 as a possible D gene (5 bases). The CDR3 covers 17 residues. Germline values: CDR1 SNHLY, CDR2 FYNNEI. V was trimmed by 1 base and J by 4 bases, leaving 16 bases between them. For the CDR3, the DNA is TGTGCCAGCAGTGAAGGGACGGGGGGGAGAGGTAATGAAAAACTGTTTTTT. Its translation: CASSEGTGGRGNEKLFF.

This chain connects TRBV4-2 to TRBJ2-7; tentative D call: TRBD2 (5 bases). The CDR3 contains 13 residues. V was cut by 2 bases and J by 3 bases, with 8 bases left in between. Germline V gene sequence: CDR1 LGHNA, CDR2 YNFKEQ. The CDR3 sequence is CASSQPSGYEQYF. CDR3 sequence (DNA): TGTGCCAGCAGCCAACCGAGCGGCTACGAGCAGTACTTC.

The rearrangement uses TRBV11-3 and TRBJ2-1; 9 nucleotides line up with TRBD1. The CDR3 spans 14 residues. Germline V CDR1 and CDR2: SGHNT, YENEEA. Trimming took 5 bases from V and 4 from J; bases not matched to a gene: 3. In DNA, the CDR3 is TGTGCCAGCAGCGAGGGACAGGGTTACAATGAGCAGTTCTTC. It translates to CASSEGQGYNEQFF.

The chain is built from TRBV5-1 and TRBJ2-3; tentative D call: TRBD2 (5 bases). Germline CDR1 SGHRS, CDR2 YFSETQ. There are 14 residues in the CDR3. V was clipped by 0 bases and J by 1 base, with 6 bases between them. The CDR3 region is CASSLVSGTDTQYF. The CDR3 DNA reads TGCGCCAGCAGCTTGGTTAGCGGCACAGATACGCAGTATTTT.

V and J are TRBV5-4 and TRBJ2-1; no definite D call. The germline CDR1 and CDR2 sequences are SGHNT and YYREEE (reference sequence). This CDR3 has 14 amino acids. Trimming removed 4 bases from V and 3 bases from J, with 11 bases in between. The CDR3 sequence is CASSIAGFYNEQFF. CDR3 DNA sequence: TGTGCCAGCAGCATAGCTGGATTCTACAATGAGCAGTTCTTC.

The rearrangement joins TRBV7-8 to TRBJ2-7; 9 bases align to TRBD1. Germline loops: CDR1 SGHVS, CDR2 FQNEAQ. V gave up 6 bases and J gave up 4 bases; unmatched junction bases: 10. This CDR3 has 15 residues. The CDR3 DNA sequence: TGTGCCAGCAGTGCTACAGGGGGCAATTTGTACGAGCAGTACTTC. Translated: CASSATGGNLYEQYF.

This chain joins TRBV6-4 and TRBJ2-3; weak D call: TRBD1 (6 bases). CDR1 is MRHNA and CDR2 is SNTAGT in the germline V gene. Trimming took 4 bases from V and 4 from J, leaving 15 bases between them. CDR3 length: 15 residues. The CDR3 DNA follows: TGTGCCAGCAGTGCGTCTCCGGGACAAGCAGATACGCAGTATTTT. Translated: CASSASPGQADTQYF.

This chain links TRBV19 with TRBJ1-4, with TRBD1 matching 7 bases. Germline trimming cut 5 bases from V and 2 bases from J; bases unmatched to any gene: 8. The CDR3 is made up of 16 amino acids. Germline V gene lookup returns CDR1 LNHDA and CDR2 SQIVND (reference sequence). The CDR3 sequence: CASSATGTATNEKLFF. CDR3 sequence (DNA): TGTGCCAGTAGTGCAACCGGGACAGCCACTAATGAAAAACTGTTTTTT.

The V and J genes are TRBV28 and TRBJ2-1; no clear D. Germline CDR1 MDHEN, CDR2 SYDVKM. The CDR3 extends over 15 amino acids. V was pared by 2 bases and J by 0 bases, with 8 bases between. As DNA, the CDR3 is TGTGCCAGCAGTTTAGTGCTTAGCTCCTACAATGAGCAGTTCTTC. Translation: CASSLVLSSYNEQFF.

The chain joins TRBV4-3 to TRBJ1-4; no reliable D call. This CDR3 spans 15 amino acids. Germline CDR1 and CDR2: LGHNA and YSLEER. V was trimmed by 4 bases and J by 0 bases, leaving 9 bases between them. CDR3 loop: CASSPSSATNEKLFF. CDR3 DNA sequence: TGCGCCAGCAGCCCGTCCAGCGCAACTAATGAAAAACTGTTTTTT.

This clone was observed once. V gene TRBV19 combines with J gene TRBJ2-7; TRBD1 is a possible D gene (6 bases). The V and J ends lost 5 bases and 3 bases respectively, with 14 bases between them. The CDR3 covers 14 residues. CDR1 and CDR2 from the germline V gene are LNHDA and SQIVND (reference sequence). CDR3 sequence reads: CASSLQGALYEQYF. The DNA for the CDR3 is TGTGCCAGTAGTCTACAGGGTGCCCTCTACGAGCAGTACTTC.

The chain uses TRBV28 and TRBJ1-5; D is unclear. Germline V gene data show CDR1 as MDHEN and CDR2 as SYDVKM. This CDR3 contains 12 residues. Trimming shortened V by 2 bases and J by 4 bases, and 3 bases separated the two germline ends. In DNA, the CDR3 is TGTGCCAGCAGTTTACCTAATCAGCCCCAGCATTTT. This sequence encodes CASSLPNQPQHF. Full variable domain (outside the CDR3, taken from reference TRBV28 and TRBJ1-5): DVKVTQSSRYLVKRTGEKVFLECVQDMDHENMFWYRQDPGLGLRLIYFSYDVKMKEKGDIPEGYSVSREKKERFSLILESASTNQTSMYLCASSLPNQPQHFGDGTRLSIL.

The V and J genes are TRBV5-5 and TRBJ2-7; D is perhaps TRBD2 (6 bases). The V end lost 3 bases, the J end lost 6 bases, and 10 bases lay between the germline ends. This CDR3 is built from 12 residues. CDR1 and CDR2 from the germline V gene are SGHKS and YYEKEE (reference sequence). The CDR3 loop is CASSWDSVEQYF. CDR3 nucleotides: TGTGCCAGCAGCTGGGACTCTGTCGAGCAGTACTTC.

This sequence joins TRBV19 and TRBJ2-7; possibly TRBD1 for D (6 bases). V was clipped by 10 bases and J by 6 bases, with 13 bases between them. Germline CDR1 reads LNHDA; CDR2 reads SQIVND (reference sequence). The CDR3 totals 11 residues. This chain's CDR3 is CATQNRVEQYF. The CDR3 region has the DNA TGTGCCACCCAAAACAGGGTCGAGCAGTACTTC.

V gene TRBV28 combines with J gene TRBJ1-2; TRBD1 agrees at 7 bases. The CDR3 is 15 residues long. Germline-derived CDR1 and CDR2 are MDHEN and SYDVKM. The V gene end was trimmed by 5 bases and the J gene end by 7 bases; junction bases not matched to a gene: 13. In nucleotides, the CDR3 is TGTGCCAGCAGTGGCTCGACAGGGAGGTCTGGTGGCTACACCTTC. Protein product: CASSGSTGRSGGYTF.